The 30 T cell receptor beta chains listed next were all sequenced from one sample in a study of Ad26.COV2.S vaccination and SARS-CoV-2 variants. Treatment given: some 20 received Ad26.COV2.S at low or high dose, single or two shots; several received placebo; per-sample allocation not given. Day 63 following the first vaccine or placebo injection was when the samples were taken. This table comes from immunoSEQ multiplex PCR, and its TCRdb copy is limited to in-frame clones, with some not included. This sample has 350,000 to 500,000 clones, with about 88% found just once. Specimen: peripheral blood, collected in a trial of Ad26.COV2.S vaccine versus placebo. The receptors shown here come from a person aged 18-65 years who received the Ad26.COV2.S COVID-19 vaccine or a placebo.

The chain carries TRBV28 and TRBJ1-2; D is unresolved. The CDR3 loop spans 15 amino acids. The ends were cut back, 2 bases at V and 6 bases at J, with 16 bases in the middle. In germline, CDR1 is MDHEN, CDR2 SYDVKM. For the CDR3, the DNA is TGTGCCAGCAGTTTAAACCCGACTGGAGGCGATGGCTACACCTTC. Its translation: CASSLNPTGGDGYTF.

This clone was seen just once. The CDR3 DNA is TGTGCCAGCAGCTTAACCCTTCAAGAGACCCAGTACTTC. It specifies CASSLTLQETQYF. The V call is TRBV11-2, the J call TRBJ2-5; D remains ambiguous. This CDR3 contains 13 residues. In germline, CDR1 is SGHAT, CDR2 FQNNGV. The V end was cut by 2 bases, the J end by 2 bases, with 6 bases between. Based on the CDR3 plus reference TRBV11-2 and TRBJ2-5, the full variable domain is EAGVAQSPRYKIIEKRQSVAFWCNPISGHATLYWYQQILGQGPKLLIQFQNNGVVDDSQLPKDRFSAERLKGVDSTLKIQPAKLEDSAVYLCASSLTLQETQYFGPGTRLLVL.

The genes are TRBV7-3 and TRBJ2-1, with unresolved D. V lost 2 bases to trimming and J lost 3 bases, with 11 bases between them. The CDR3 runs to 15 residues. From germline, CDR1 is SGHTA and CDR2 FQGTGA. CDR3 nucleotide sequence: TGTGCCAGCAGCTTAGAAGGAAACAACTACAATGAGCAGTTCTTC. This translates into CASSLEGNNYNEQFF.

This chain's CDR3 is CASTGYTEAFF. As DNA, the CDR3 is TGTGCCAGCACGGGGTACACTGAAGCTTTCTTT. The chain is built from TRBV6-5 and TRBJ1-1, with unresolved D. The V and J ends lost 7 bases and 3 bases respectively, with 6 bases between them. The CDR3 contains 11 residues. The germline CDR1 and CDR2 sequences are MNHEY and SVGAGI.

The chain joins TRBV15 to TRBJ1-1, with D unresolved. Trimming removed 2 bases at V and 4 bases at J, with 14 bases between. The CDR3 is 15 residues long. Germline CDR1 is LNHNV and CDR2 is YYDKDF (reference sequence). This chain's CDR3 is CATSRPGGVTTEAFF. CDR3 DNA: TGTGCCACCAGCAGACCTGGAGGTGTCACCACTGAAGCTTTCTTT.

The gene calls are TRBV4-2 and TRBJ2-7; 7 bases agree with TRBD1. The CDR3 has 19 amino acids. V gave up 4 bases and J gave up 4 bases; unmatched junction bases: 22. The germline gives CDR1 LGHNA, CDR2 YNFKEQ. The DNA of the CDR3 is TGTGCCAGCAGCCGAGCCTCGCTCCTGGGGACAGTGGGCCCTTACGAGCAGTACTTC. This sequence encodes CASSRASLLGTVGPYEQYF.

Remarks on this clone: Within the sample, other DNA sequences also encode this same CDR3. The V call is TRBV3-1 (or the pseudogene TRBV3-2), the J call TRBJ1-1, with TRBD1 matching over 10 bases. Germline loops: CDR1 LGHDT, CDR2 YNNKEL (reference sequence). Trimming at V came to 1 base and at J to 4 bases, leaving 0 bases not matched to a gene. The CDR3 length is 14 residues. The CDR3 region is CASSQGTGGTEAFF. CDR3 sequence (DNA): TGTGCCAGCAGCCAAGGGACAGGGGGCACTGAAGCTTTCTTT.

This rearrangement joins TRBV11-3 to TRBJ2-5; D is unresolved. Per the germline V gene, CDR1 is SGHNT and CDR2 is YENEEA. This CDR3 spans 16 amino acids. Trimming cost V 2 bases and J 3 bases, with 16 bases left between them. The DNA for the CDR3 is TGTGCCAGCAGCTTATATAGCCAGGTAGACGAAGAGACCCAGTACTTC. It is translated as CASSLYSQVDEETQYF. The whole variable domain, filled in from reference TRBV11-3 and TRBJ2-5, reads EAGVVQSPRYKIIEKKQPVAFWCNPISGHNTLYWYLQNLGQGPELLIRYENEEAVDDSQLPKDRFSAERLKGVDSTLKIQPAELGDSAVYLCASSLYSQVDEETQYFGPGTRLLVL.

J is TRBJ2-3 and V is TRBV4-2; 8 bases align to TRBD1. Germline CDR1 is LGHNA and CDR2 is YNFKEQ. The ends lost 3 bases at V and 2 bases at J; junction bases unmatched: 1. The CDR3 is 14 amino acids. The CDR3 sequence: CASSQDRVTDTQYF. The CDR3 nucleotides are TGTGCCAGCAGCCAGGACAGGGTCACAGATACGCAGTATTTT.

The genes are TRBV7-3 and TRBJ2-5; D is unclear. The CDR3 has 13 residues. Germline CDR1 reads SGHTA; CDR2 reads FQGTGA. With 4 bases removed from V and 4 bases from J, the gap between germline ends came to 10 bases. The CDR3 nucleotides are TGTGCCAGCAGCTCAAGGATGCGAGAGACCCAGTACTTC. It codes for CASSSRMRETQYF.

To note about this clone: The sample contains more than one DNA sequence encoding this CDR3. The chain employs TRBV12-3 or TRBV12-4 and TRBJ1-4; unclear D gene. The ends were cut back, 1 base at V and 8 bases at J, with 2 bases in the middle. The length of the CDR3 is 11 residues. In DNA, the CDR3 is TGTGCCAGCAGTTTAGGCGAAAAACTGTTTTTT. It is translated as CASSLGEKLFF.

The CDR3 nucleotides are TGTGCCAGCAGTTACTCACAGGGGCTTTATGAGCAGTTCTTC. This codes for CASSYSQGLYEQFF. The chain joins TRBV6-6 to TRBJ2-1, with 7 bases identical to TRBD1. The CDR3 is 14 residues long. CDR1 MNHNY and CDR2 SVGAGI come from the germline V gene (reference sequence). J was trimmed by 8 bases and V by 0 bases; bases with no gene match: 4.

The chain employs TRBV28 and TRBJ1-4; D is unresolved. The CDR3 has 13 amino acids. CDR1 and CDR2 (germline): MDHEN, SYDVKM. V was cut by 6 bases and J by 5 bases, with 10 bases left in between. The CDR3 spells CASRTLMNEKLFF. The CDR3 coding sequence is TGTGCCAGCAGGACTCTAATGAATGAAAAACTGTTTTTT.

The V and J genes are TRBV13 and TRBJ1-1, with D perhaps matching TRBD1 (5 bases). The V end was cut by 1 base, the J end by 6 bases, with 24 bases between. Germline CDR1 and CDR2: PRHDT and FYEKMQ (reference sequence). This CDR3 has 18 amino acids. CDR3 region: CASSLEAWAGTPIPEAFF. The CDR3, as DNA: TGTGCCAGCAGCTTAGAGGCCTGGGCCGGGACCCCCATACCTGAAGCTTTCTTT.

The CDR3 reads CASSYRDGYNEQFF. In DNA, the CDR3 is TGCGCCAGCAGCTACAGGGATGGGTACAATGAGCAGTTCTTC. The rearrangement uses TRBV5-1 and TRBJ2-1, with D maybe TRBD1 (6 bases). Trimming took 3 bases from V and 4 from J, leaving 11 bases between them. This CDR3 spans 14 amino acids. In germline, CDR1 is SGHRS, CDR2 YFSETQ.

This clone was counted between two and nine times. The gene calls are TRBV6-5 and TRBJ2-7; D gene ambiguous. V lost 2 bases, J lost 2 bases, and 7 bases lay in between. The length of the CDR3 is 13 residues. CDR1 is MNHEY, CDR2 SVGAGI, per germline. In nucleotides, the CDR3 is TGTGCCAGCAGTTACGGAATTGCCTACGAGCAGTACTTC. As protein: CASSYGIAYEQYF.

This chain joins TRBV10-3 and TRBJ1-2; 7 positions match TRBD1. V shed 7 bases, J shed 4 bases, and the junction held 9 bases outside the gene matches. Germline V lookup: CDR1 ENHRY, CDR2 SYGVKD. The CDR3 loop spans 14 amino acids. The CDR3 loop reads CAIKLEGASYGYTF. The DNA of the CDR3 is TGTGCCATCAAGCTGGAGGGGGCGAGCTATGGCTACACCTTC.

This clone was recorded once. The V and J genes are TRBV25-1 and TRBJ1-1; D is possibly TRBD1 (6 bases). Trimming took 4 bases from V and 5 from J, leaving 23 bases between them. Per germline, CDR1 MGHDK and CDR2 SYGVNS. CDR3 length equals 17 residues. The CDR3 DNA is TGTGCCAGCAGTGGAGGGAAGGTCGAGACAGGAAGGACTGAAGCTTTCTTT. This encodes CASSGGKVETGRTEAFF. Filled out from reference TRBV25-1 and TRBJ1-1, the complete variable domain reads EADIYQTPRYLVIGTGKKITLECSQTMGHDKMYWYQQDPGMELHLIHYSYGVNSTEKGDLSSESTVSRIRTEHFPLTLESARPSHTSQYLCASSGGKVETGRTEAFFGQGTRLTVV.

The chain recombines TRBV19 with TRBJ2-7, with D hard to call. With 5 bases removed from V and 0 bases from J, the gap between germline ends came to 11 bases. Per germline, CDR1 LNHDA and CDR2 SQIVND (reference sequence). This CDR3 has 14 residues. CDR3 residues: CASSVEPGSYEQYF. The DNA of the CDR3 is TGTGCCAGTAGTGTGGAACCCGGCTCCTACGAGCAGTACTTC.

This clone was seen a few times. The chain links TRBV5-1 to TRBJ2-3; 9 bases are shared with TRBD2. The CDR3 contains 15 residues. Trimming removed 9 bases from V and 2 bases from J; junction bases left unmatched: 10. Germline V gives CDR1 SGHRS, CDR2 YFSETQ. The CDR3 coding sequence is TGCGCCACTTCGCCCGGGACTAGCTACACAGATACGCAGTATTTT. This encodes CATSPGTSYTDTQYF.

J is TRBJ2-2 and V is TRBV30, with a possible D match to TRBD1 (6 bases). CDR1 and CDR2 from the germline V gene are GTSNPN and SVGIG (reference sequence). This CDR3 contains 17 residues. Trimming took off 7 bases at V and 4 bases at J, with 25 bases between the two ends. DNA of the CDR3: TGTGCCTCCTCAAAGGGGGTTGGGCTCGCGAGCACCGGGGAGCTGTTTTTT. Amino acid sequence: CASSKGVGLASTGELFF.

The chain joins TRBV7-2 to TRBJ2-2; tentative D call: TRBD2 (5 bases). V was trimmed by 0 bases and J by 8 bases, leaving 10 bases between them. The length of the CDR3 is 14 residues. CDR1 and CDR2 from the germline V gene are SGHTA and FQGNSA. In DNA, the CDR3 is TGTGCCAGCAGCTTAGCGGCGGGCGCTGGGGAGCTGTTTTTT. Translating gives CASSLAAGAGELFF. The full variable domain, completed using reference TRBV7-2 and TRBJ2-2, is GAGVSQSPSNKVTEKGKDVELRCDPISGHTALYWYRQSLGQGLEFLIYFQGNSAPDKSGLPSDRFSAERTGGSVSTLTIQRTQQEDSAVYLCASSLAAGAGELFFGEGSRLTVL.

This clone came up once. J is TRBJ2-3 and V is TRBV6-5; 12 positions match TRBD2. The V gene's germline CDR1 is MNHEY and CDR2 SVGAGI. With V trimmed by 4 bases and J by 2 bases, 4 bases remained unmatched. This CDR3 has 16 amino acids. Written as DNA, the CDR3 is TGTGCCAGCAGTTTAGGACTAGCGGGGTTCACAGATACGCAGTATTTT. It encodes CASSLGLAGFTDTQYF.

The chain has TRBV24-1 and TRBJ1-4; D gene unclear. V lost 4 bases, J lost 5 bases, and 4 bases lay in between. Germline values: CDR1 KGHDR, CDR2 SFDVKD. This CDR3 is 12 amino acids long. The chain's CDR3 is CATSDINEKLFF. The CDR3 bases are TGTGCCACCAGTGACATAAATGAAAAACTGTTTTTT.

A few counts support this clone. The genes are TRBV5-6 and TRBJ2-7, with a weak D call TRBD1 (6 bases). This CDR3 is built from 13 residues. Germline assignment: CDR1 SGHDT and CDR2 YYEEEE. Trimming cost V 4 bases and J 6 bases, with 14 bases left between them. The CDR3 nucleotides read TGTGCCAGCAGCAGACCTACAGGGTCCGAGCAGTACGTC. Translation: CASSRPTGSEQYV.

This clone was recorded once. The chain employs TRBV27 and TRBJ1-1; D might be TRBD1 (5 bases). In germline, CDR1 is MNHEY, CDR2 SMNVEV (reference sequence). The CDR3 has 12 residues. V shed 5 bases and J shed 7 bases, with 11 bases lying between them. The CDR3 reads CASSNRGIEAFF. The CDR3 bases are TGTGCCAGCAGTAACCGGGGGATTGAAGCTTTCTTT.

The CDR3 region has the DNA TGTGCCACCAGCGGGGGCGATGCAACTAATGAAAAACTGTTTTTT. This translates into CATSGGDATNEKLFF. This rearrangement joins TRBV15 to TRBJ1-4, with D possibly being TRBD1 (6 bases). CDR1 is LNHNV and CDR2 is YYDKDF in the germline V gene (reference sequence). The CDR3 length is 15 residues. With 5 bases removed from V and 0 bases from J, the gap between germline ends came to 10 bases.

This clone occurred a few times. V is TRBV7-9 and J is TRBJ2-7, with 7 bases fitting TRBD1. Trimming cost V 5 bases and J 5 bases; bases outside gene matches: 12. This CDR3 has 15 amino acids. Per germline, CDR1 SEHNR and CDR2 FQNEAQ (reference sequence). The CDR3 bases are TGTGCCAGCAGCGCTGCGACAGGGAAATTCCACGAGCAGTACTTC. Residues: CASSAATGKFHEQYF.

This sequence joins TRBV24-1 and TRBJ1-5; D is unclear. This CDR3 region has 15 residues. Trimming removed 3 bases from V and 0 bases from J, with 8 bases in between. The germline V gene encodes CDR1 KGHDR and CDR2 SFDVKD. In nucleotides, the CDR3 is TGTGCCACCAGTGATGCTGGTAATAGCAATCAGCCCCAGCATTTT. As protein: CATSDAGNSNQPQHF.

The chain links TRBV9 to TRBJ1-4, with a weak D call TRBD1 (5 bases). In germline, CDR1 is SGDLS, CDR2 YYNGEE. The CDR3 loop spans 16 amino acids. V was clipped by 4 bases and J by 4 bases, with 17 bases between them. DNA of the CDR3: TGTGCCAGCAGCCCAACTCTGGGGCAGGGTAATGAAAAACTGTTTTTT. Protein: CASSPTLGQGNEKLFF.